The rows below give T cell receptor beta chains drawn from one sample of a study of shared clonotypes between healthy human individuals. The method was immunoSEQ multiplex PCR; TCRdb's version includes in-frame clones alone and lacks a portion of them. The profile covers 2,500,000 or so clones, with just under 95% appearing a single time and around 0.4% taken by the ten largest. The sequenced sample consisted of naive CD4+ T cells from PBMCs. The origin of the receptors is a man between 18 and 29 years old in good health. Some clones in this sample may be carry-over from other donors' samples. Each CDR3 is given with its conserved first and last residue.

v_gene	j_gene	CDR3aa
TRBV30	TRBJ1-4	CAWSQDRGLGKLFF
TRBV11-2	TRBJ2-7	CASSLVAGREQYF
TRBV18	TRBJ2-5	CASSPAPRETQYF
TRBV27	TRBJ1-4	CASSPHRASYEKLFF
TRBV5-1	TRBJ2-1	CASSLVLSGIYNEQFF
TRBV19	TRBJ2-1	CASSPGGRPSYNEQFF
TRBV4-1	TRBJ2-3	CASSQGRRENVRQYF
TRBV5-4	TRBJ2-5	CASSLGQGRVETQYF
TRBV10-3	TRBJ1-3	CAINRTFFSGNTIYF
TRBV18	TRBJ2-3	CASSPGAPRGTDTQYF
TRBV6-5	TRBJ2-7	CASTTPGGLYEQYF
TRBV5-1	TRBJ2-1	CASSVLGLAGGGLGNEQFF
TRBV18	TRBJ2-1	CASSPSVGGNRGNEQFF
TRBV7-9	TRBJ1-4	CASSSDRAGSREKLFF
TRBV15	TRBJ2-7	CATSRVGGTEQYF
TRBV18	TRBJ1-2	CASSPQKGENYGYTF
TRBV5-6	TRBJ2-5	CASSPWRGETQYF
TRBV4-1	TRBJ2-3	CASSQAPRGADTQYF
TRBV27	TRBJ2-5	CASSLGGGQETQYF
TRBV7-3	TRBJ2-5	CASSLLGVGTQYF
TRBV9	TRBJ1-2	CASSVTGQAANYGYTF
TRBV5-1	TRBJ1-2	CASSLDGWGQFLYGYTF
TRBV25-1	TRBJ2-7	CASSDGYEQYF
TRBV7-2	TRBJ2-3	CASSLERGRTDTQYF
TRBV11-3	TRBJ1-3	CASSGHRGPSGNTIYF
TRBV9	TRBJ2-3	CASSVGGASGSLPPADTQYF
TRBV6-1	TRBJ2-5	CASGDRGVGETQYF
TRBV9	TRBJ2-3	CASSVGGGRGTDTQYF
TRBV28	TRBJ2-2	CASRDGSGELFF
TRBV21-1	TRBJ2-7	CASSKVEGARPYEQYF
TRBV6-1	TRBJ2-4	CASSENRLAKNIQYF
TRBV6-6	TRBJ1-5	CASTSGGAGQPQHF
TRBV9	TRBJ2-1	CASSVSGYNEQFF
TRBV25-1	TRBJ2-2	CASRGQGVTGELFF
TRBV28	TRBJ2-5	CASKRFQETQYF
TRBV10-3	TRBJ2-3	CATKGPDTQYF
TRBV19	TRBJ1-3	CASRRPGGPSGNTIYF